The next 12 T cell receptor beta chains were all read from a single sample in a study of T and B cells in COVID-19 patients. BIOMED2 TRB-A/B primer pools were used in multiplex TRB PCR. Each CDR3 protein gets one entry after TCRdb re-called the multiplex PCR reads with MiXCR. Found here are roughly 15,000 distinct CDR3 sequences, about 26% of them singletons; the top ten hold roughly 1.1%. From blood, about 250-550 ng of genomic DNA served as TRB template. The sample comprised blood. The origin of the receptors is a human donor who had recovered from COVID-19.

The V gene is TRBV18, the J gene TRBJ1-2, with a tentative D call TRBD1 (6 bases). V lost 2 bases to trimming and J lost 5 bases, with 12 bases between them. Germline V gene sequence: CDR1 KGHSH, CDR2 LQKENI. The CDR3 totals 14 residues. CDR3 nucleotide sequence: TGTGCCAGCTCACCAGCGACAGGATATTATGGCTACACCTTC. It specifies CASSPATGYYGYTF.

Judged by abundance, this clonotype is medium-sized (0.01 to 0.1%). The chain has TRBV19 and TRBJ1-5; D is ambiguous. Looked up from germline, CDR1 is LNHDA and CDR2 is SQIVND (reference sequence). V gave up 3 bases and J gave up 3 bases, with 6 bases separating them. The CDR3 runs 13 residues. This chain's CDR3 is CASSIDTNQPQHF. CDR3 sequence (DNA): TGTGCCAGTAGTATTGACACCAATCAGCCCCAGCATTTT.

The chain employs TRBV27 and TRBJ2-5; D is unclear. There are 14 residues in the CDR3. Trimming removed 5 bases from V and 7 bases from J, with 17 bases in between. CDR1 is MNHEY, CDR2 SMNVEV, per germline (reference sequence). The CDR3 loop reads CASSPTVRLGTQYF. The CDR3 nucleotides are TGTGCCAGCAGTCCTACGGTCAGGTTGGGGACCCAGTACTTC.

In regard to this clonotype: A much larger clone lies a single base off, so this may be a read error. The chain has TRBV6-5 and TRBJ2-5; weak D call: TRBD2 (7 bases). The germline V gene encodes CDR1 MNHEY and CDR2 SVGAGI. V was cut by 5 bases and J by 4 bases, with 11 bases left in between. The CDR3 is made up of 13 amino acids. The CDR3 spells CASSRGAVETQYF. Here the CDR3 DNA reads TGTGCCAGCAGTCGGGGGGCCGTAGAGACCCAGTACTTC.

The J gene is TRBJ2-3, the V gene TRBV15, with 10 bases that match TRBD1. Germline trimming cut 3 bases from V and 1 base from J; bases unmatched to any gene: 4. Germline V CDR1 and CDR2: LNHNV, YYDKDF (reference sequence). The CDR3 has 16 residues. The CDR3 region is CATSRAGTGGTDTQYF. DNA of the CDR3: TGTGCCACCAGCAGGGCCGGGACAGGGGGCACAGATACGCAGTATTTT.

The chain combines TRBV19 with TRBJ1-1, with a tentative D call TRBD1 (6 bases). The germline CDR1 and CDR2 sequences are LNHDA and SQIVND (reference sequence). The V and J ends lost 4 bases and 6 bases respectively, with 18 bases between them. This CDR3 is built from 15 residues. The CDR3 loop reads CASSSYREGPAEAFF. The CDR3 DNA reads as TGTGCCAGTAGTAGTTACAGGGAGGGTCCCGCTGAAGCTTTCTTT.

This clonotype was counted only a few times. The genes are TRBV18 and TRBJ2-1; tentative D call: TRBD2 (7 bases). V was cut by 5 bases and J by 8 bases, with 22 bases left in between. The germline gives CDR1 KGHSH, CDR2 LQKENI. The CDR3 spans 16 residues. The CDR3 DNA is TGTGCCAGCTCAATGGGGGGGCCCCAATCACCCCATGAGCAGTTCTTC. It yields the protein CASSMGGPQSPHEQFF.

By frequency in the sample, this clonotype is medium-sized. In DNA form, the CDR3 reads TGTGCCAGTAGTAGAGACAGGGGCGGCCACACTGAAGCTTTCTTT. Its translation: CASSRDRGGHTEAFF. V gene TRBV19 combines with J gene TRBJ1-1; TRBD1 matches at 8 bases. With 4 bases clipped from V and 3 bases from J, the junction kept 7 bases outside the gene matches. Germline values: CDR1 LNHDA, CDR2 SQIVND (reference sequence). The CDR3 runs to 15 residues. The whole variable domain, remainder taken from reference TRBV19 and TRBJ1-1, is DGGITQSPKYLFRKEGQNVTLSCEQNLNHDAMYWYRQDPGQGLRLIYYSQIVNDFQKGDIAEGYSVSREKKESFPLTVTSAQKNPTAFYLCASSRDRGGHTEAFFGQGTRLTVV.

By share of the sample, this clonotype is medium-sized. The rearrangement links TRBV18 to TRBJ2-2; maybe TRBD1 (5 bases). The CDR3 contains 17 residues. Between the trimmed V and J ends, which lost 3 bases and 1 base, there was a span of 15 bases. Germline V gene lookup returns CDR1 KGHSH and CDR2 LQKENI. CDR3 protein: CASSPRQSDLNTGELFF. CDR3 nucleotide sequence: TGTGCCAGCTCACCCCGACAGTCGGACCTGAACACCGGGGAGCTGTTTTTT.

This clonotype is deemed medium-sized. This rearrangement joins TRBV29-1 to TRBJ2-1; TRBD2 might be the D (6 bases). Looked up from germline, CDR1 is SQVTM and CDR2 is ANQGSEA. CDR3 size: 15 residues. The germline V and J ends were trimmed by 1 base and 0 bases, with 10 bases remaining between them. Here the CDR3 reads CSVEVLASSYNEQFF. CDR3 nucleotide sequence: TGCAGCGTTGAAGTTCTAGCGAGCTCCTACAATGAGCAGTTCTTC.

This clonotype is labeled medium-sized. V is TRBV27 and J is TRBJ2-1, with D perhaps TRBD2 (5 bases). CDR1 and CDR2 (germline): MNHEY, SMNVEV (reference sequence). The CDR3 is 13 residues long. The V and J ends lost 6 bases and 8 bases respectively, with 14 bases between them. This chain's CDR3 is CASRVGGLDEQFF. DNA for the CDR3: TGTGCCAGCAGGGTAGGAGGATTGGATGAGCAGTTCTTC.

This clonotype has a handful of counts. V usage is TRBV10-3 and J usage is TRBJ1-1; D not certain. The CDR3 runs to 15 residues. CDR1 is ENHRY and CDR2 is SYGVKD in the germline V gene. V shed 0 bases and J shed 1 base, with 9 bases lying between them. The CDR3: CAISESKGPNTEAFF. The CDR3 bases are TGTGCCATCAGTGAGTCGAAAGGGCCGAACACTGAAGCTTTCTTT.